A single sample is the source of the 6 T cell receptor beta chains below, sequenced in a study of blood T cell repertoires in COVID-19. The data were produced by immunoSEQ multiplex PCR, yet TCRdb's version contains in-frame clones alone and is incomplete. The repertoire has 120,000 to 150,000 clones, roughly 80% of them found once; the top ten carry about 4.3%. The sequenced sample was peripheral blood. These receptors were collected from a woman over 75 with acute or convalescent COVID-19.

This clone was seen just once. The gene calls are TRBV24-1 and TRBJ2-1; 9 nucleotides match TRBD2. Unmatched junction bases numbered 8, after V lost 6 bases and J lost 3 bases. The length of the CDR3 is 16 residues. Germline V gene sequence: CDR1 KGHDR, CDR2 SFDVKD. CDR3 sequence: CATSPAGGVYYNEQFF. The DNA of the CDR3 is TGTGCCACCAGTCCAGCGGGGGGCGTTTACTACAATGAGCAGTTCTTC.

In its sample, this clone was seen a few times. CDR3 nucleotide sequence: TGTGCCAGCAGCTCGGGCAGGGTAGGAAAACTGTTTTTT. Its translation: CASSSGRVGKLFF. The rearrangement joins TRBV6-5 to TRBJ1-4; D is perhaps TRBD1 (5 bases). The CDR3 is made up of 13 amino acids. V lost 6 bases and J lost 10, with 15 bases in between. Per germline, CDR1 MNHEY and CDR2 SVGAGI.

The DNA for the CDR3 is TGTGCCAGCAGCCAAGTCGGGGTTAGCGCGACAGATACGCAGTATTTT. It encodes CASSQVGVSATDTQYF. The chain uses TRBV4-2 and TRBJ2-3, with a tentative D call TRBD2 (5 bases). With 1 base removed from V and 3 bases from J, the gap between germline ends came to 14 bases. Looked up from germline, CDR1 is LGHNA and CDR2 is YNFKEQ. This CDR3 region has 16 residues.

The V call is TRBV7-8, the J call TRBJ2-1; 8 positions agree with TRBD2. In germline, CDR1 is SGHVS, CDR2 FQNEAQ. The junction had 15 bases not matched to a gene; V was cut back by 4 bases and J by 7 bases. This CDR3 spans 17 amino acids. CDR3 residues: CASSSPLGGGSGNEQFF. CDR3 nucleotide sequence: TGTGCCAGCAGCTCCCCCCTCGGCGGGGGGTCTGGGAATGAGCAGTTCTTC.

This chain connects TRBV7-2 to TRBJ2-7, with a weak D call TRBD2 (6 bases). Trimming shortened V by 5 bases and J by 4 bases, and 18 bases separated the two germline ends. Germline V lookup: CDR1 SGHTA, CDR2 FQGNSA. This CDR3 has 15 amino acids. The CDR3 loop reads CASSKIRDGLYEQYF. The CDR3 coding sequence is TGTGCCAGCAGCAAAATCCGGGACGGACTATACGAGCAGTACTTC.

The rearrangement joins TRBV18 to TRBJ1-4; 7 nucleotides align to TRBD1. The V and J ends lost 2 bases and 7 bases, in that order; junction bases with no gene match: 4. This CDR3 contains 14 residues. Germline V gives CDR1 KGHSH, CDR2 LQKENI. CDR3 sequence: CASSPDRESEKLFF. The DNA for the CDR3 is TGTGCCAGCTCACCAGACAGGGAGAGTGAAAAACTGTTTTTT.